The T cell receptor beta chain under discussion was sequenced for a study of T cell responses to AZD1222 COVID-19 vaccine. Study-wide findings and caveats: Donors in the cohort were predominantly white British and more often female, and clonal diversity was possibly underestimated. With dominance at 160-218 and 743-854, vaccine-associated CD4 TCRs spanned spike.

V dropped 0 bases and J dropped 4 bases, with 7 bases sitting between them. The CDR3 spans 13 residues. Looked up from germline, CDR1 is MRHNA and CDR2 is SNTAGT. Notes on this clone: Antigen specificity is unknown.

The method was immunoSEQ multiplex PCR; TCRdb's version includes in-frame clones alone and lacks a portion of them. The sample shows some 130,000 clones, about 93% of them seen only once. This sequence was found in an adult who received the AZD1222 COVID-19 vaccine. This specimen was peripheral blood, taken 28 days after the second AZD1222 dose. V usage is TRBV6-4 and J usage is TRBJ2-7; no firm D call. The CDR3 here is CASSDSDAYEQYF. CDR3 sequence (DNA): TGTGCCAGCAGTGACTCGGACGCTTACGAGCAGTACTTC.